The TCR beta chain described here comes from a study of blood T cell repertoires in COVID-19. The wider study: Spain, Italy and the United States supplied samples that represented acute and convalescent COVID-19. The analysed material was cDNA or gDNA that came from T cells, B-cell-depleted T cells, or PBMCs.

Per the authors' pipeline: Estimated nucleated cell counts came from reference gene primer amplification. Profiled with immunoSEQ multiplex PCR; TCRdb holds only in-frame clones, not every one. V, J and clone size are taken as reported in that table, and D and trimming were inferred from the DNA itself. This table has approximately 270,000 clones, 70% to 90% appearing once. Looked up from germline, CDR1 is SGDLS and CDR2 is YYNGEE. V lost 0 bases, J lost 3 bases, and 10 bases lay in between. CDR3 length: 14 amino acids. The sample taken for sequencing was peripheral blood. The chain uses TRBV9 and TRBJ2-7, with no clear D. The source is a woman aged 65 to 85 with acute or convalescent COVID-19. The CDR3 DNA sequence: TGTGCCAGCAGCGTAGGGCAGGTAAGCTACGAGCAGTACTTC. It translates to CASSVGQVSYEQYF.